This T cell receptor (beta chain) is from a study of shared clonotypes between healthy human individuals. A word on this clone: Its antigen remains unknown.

V lost 6 bases, J lost 0 bases, and 14 bases lay in between. CDR3 length equals 15 residues. The germline CDR1 and CDR2 sequences are SGHVS and FQNEAQ. Here immunoSEQ multiplex PCR was the method, and the copy in TCRdb shows in-frame clones only, minus some. The sample yields 450,000 or so clones, roughly 80% seen once. Study-level results: The expectation was that sequencing depth would affect clonotype sharing among donors.

Every one of the donors was a Caucasian adult that lived in Nashville, Tennessee. The sequencing sample was made of PBMCs. The receptor was isolated from a woman aged 40 to 49 in good health. Some clones in this sample may be carry-over from other donors' samples. The V call is TRBV7-8, the J call TRBJ1-2; D might be TRBD1 (6 bases). The CDR3 reads CASRLGTPPNYGYTF. DNA of the CDR3: TGTGCCAGCAGACTTGGGACACCACCTAACTATGGCTACACCTTC.